This entry concerns a single TCR beta chain. Its antigen specificity is not known. Base qualities are not recorded, but no much larger clone differs from it by a single base. These data come from a study of beta chain features in type 1 diabetes (dated by TCRdb to the late 2010s). Looking at the study overall: Patients and healthy donors did not differ in mean age, gender distribution, total cell number or subset yield. A total of just under 110,000,000 sorted cells were examined across all samples, and RNA yield correlated strongly with the number of cells per subset. Regulatory and stem cell-like memory subsets were isolated from only 8 patients and 8 healthy donors, whereas naive and central memory subsets came from all 30 or so donors. In the study, TCRB repertoires of sorted circulating CD4+ T cell subsets from recently diagnosed type 1 diabetes patients were compared with those of matched healthy donors.

The High Capacity cDNA Reverse Transcription Kit was used to reverse transcribe all of the isolated RNA, meaning that expressed TCRB transcripts were what got sequenced. Deep immunoSEQ sequencing was applied to naive, central memory and regulatory T cell samples, giving an average of about 3.7 million total reads per sample. Sorted cells were lysed in RLT buffer, and RNA was extracted using DNase-treated RNeasy Micro or Mini kits according to cell number. To prevent cross-contamination, each cell subset was processed individually, whereas patient and healthy donor samples were processed jointly. TCRB sequences were amplified from cDNA with the immunoSEQ multiplex PCR, producing 87-bp fragments spanning the CDR3 region. The amplicons were sequenced using the Illumina HiSeq platform. In the source study's methods: PCR bias was corrected computationally using synthetic template baselines, and reads within Hamming distance 2 were collapsed, with unmergeable singletons discarded. Reads were aligned to IMGT to assign V, D and J genes, CDR3 length, and insertions or deletions at six rearrangement sites. Within each subset, clonotype counts were normalized to sorted cell number, after which true diversity and Gini coefficients were computed with the tcR R package. The overlap coefficient, calculated on TCRB nucleotide sequences, was used to quantify repertoire sharing. As stored in TCRdb, this immuneACCESS dataset retains in-frame rearrangements with V and J assigned. A fraction of the clones does not appear; measured against another copy, unresolved V genes explain less than half of the discrepancy, and the remainder lacks a known reason. That table is the source of V, J and clone size, and D and trimming were worked out from the DNA. Present in this sample are under 350,000 clones, 8% of which were seen just once. Of the sample, about 0.93% is held by the ten largest clones.

Overall study outcomes, separate from this receptor: Because cDNA was sequenced instead of genomic DNA, highly expressing activated cells could be over-represented, though the groups showed no difference in activation or CD3 levels. At VDJ recombination sites, patients with type 1 diabetes made fewer insertions and deleted more nucleotides, a pattern implying thymic rearrangement abnormalities. Naive, central memory and regulatory TCRB repertoires appeared to be more similar among patients than among healthy donors. HLA sub-analyses involved small numbers of individuals, so any influence of HLA type on TCRB rearrangement remained unresolved. Shorter templates might be favored by PCR, yet because patient and control samples were amplified and corrected together, any such skew would affect both groups equally. Type 1 diabetes patients showed a moderate but significant shortening of TCRB CDR3 length in all four CD4+ subsets.

Each donor gave one peripheral blood draw, averaging about 120 mL, which was collected into heparinised tubes. A BD FACSAria II was used to sort naive, central memory, regulatory and stem cell-like memory CD4+ T cells with a panel that included CD45RO, CCR7, CD25, CD127, CD95 and CD27. A purity above 95% was achieved for all sorted populations. PBMCs were isolated immediately by Lymphoprep density gradient centrifugation and stained directly without culture. So that batch effects would be minimized, each experiment stained and sorted samples in pairs, pairing one healthy donor with one patient. The specimen sequenced was central memory CD4+ T cells from blood. This clonotype originated in a woman under 30 in good health.

The DNA is as follows: TGTGCCAGCAGCTTAGGGTTTGGGACGGGGGAGCAGTACTTC. This is translated as CASSLGFGTGEQYF. This receptor chain uses TRBV7-9 and TRBJ2-7; the D region may be TRBD1 or TRBD2, each matching 5 bases equally. V is shortened by 1 base, J by 7 bases, and the region joining them spans 14 bases. From the cysteine through the phenylalanine, the CDR3 covers 14 amino acids. This entry keeps only the CDR3 DNA: 42 bases, framed from base 1. The CDR1 and CDR2 encoded by the germline V gene (reference sequence) are SEHNR and FQNEAQ.